These 8 T cell receptor beta chains came from one sample sequenced in a study of blood T cell repertoires in COVID-19. The assay was immunoSEQ multiplex PCR, and TCRdb's table has in-frame clones only and misses some. The sample lists fewer than 450,000 clones, roughly 88% seen once, with 0.6% in the top ten. The sequenced sample consisted of PBMCs or T cells enriched from blood (not recorded which). The receptors derive from a man younger than 35 who had recovered from COVID-19.

This chain links TRBV5-4 with TRBJ2-5, with 12 bases matching TRBD2. V shed 1 base and J 5 bases; nucleotides not matched to a gene: 6. Germline V gene sequence: CDR1 SGHNT, CDR2 YYREEE (reference sequence). The CDR3 extends over 16 amino acids. CDR3 DNA: TGTGCCAGCAGCTTGAGGGCTAGCGGGAGGGGGGAGACCCAGTACTTC. Residues: CASSLRASGRGETQYF.

This sequence joins TRBV5-5 and TRBJ2-2; tentative D call: TRBD1 (6 bases). CDR3 length: 15 amino acids. CDR1 is SGHKS, CDR2 YYEKEE, per germline (reference sequence). Deletions cut 7 bases from V and 3 bases from J, with 16 bases between. CDR3 sequence: CASGRYGGDTGELFF. CDR3 nucleotides: TGTGCCAGCGGACGATATGGGGGCGACACCGGGGAGCTGTTTTTT. Full variable domain (outside the CDR3, taken from reference TRBV5-5 and TRBJ2-2): DAGVTQSPTHLIKTRGQQVTLRCSPISGHKSVSWYQQVLGQGPQFIFQYYEKEERGRGNFPDRFSARQFPNYSSELNVNALLLGDSALYLCASGRYGGDTGELFFGEGSRLTVL.

The chain is built from TRBV19 and TRBJ2-5; possibly TRBD2 for D (6 bases). Trimming left V 0 bases short and J 5 bases short, with 13 bases between. The CDR3 has 15 amino acids. From germline, CDR1 is LNHDA and CDR2 SQIVND (reference sequence). Written as DNA, the CDR3 is TGTGCCAGTAGTATAGATCTCGGCGGGGAGGAGACCCAGTACTTC. Translated: CASSIDLGGEETQYF.

The chain carries TRBV4-2 and TRBJ1-2; 7 bases line up with TRBD1. J lost 7 bases, V lost 2 bases, and 10 bases had no gene match. Germline V gene lookup returns CDR1 LGHNA and CDR2 YNFKEQ. The CDR3 runs to 15 residues. CDR3: CASSQTQGTWGGYTF. The CDR3 DNA reads TGTGCCAGCAGCCAAACACAGGGGACGTGGGGTGGCTACACCTTC.

As DNA, the CDR3 is TGTGCCATCTCACTGGGAGGGCGGGCCTACAATGAGCAGTTCTTC. Translating it yields CAISLGGRAYNEQFF. The chain couples TRBV2 to TRBJ2-1, with 7 bases identical to TRBD2. The junction had 11 bases not matched to a gene; V was cut back by 10 bases and J by 2 bases. Germline assignment: CDR1 SNHLY and CDR2 FYNNEI. This CDR3 is built from 15 residues.

The genes are TRBV27 and TRBJ2-1, with TRBD2 matching over 14 bases. Germline values: CDR1 MNHEY, CDR2 SMNVEV (reference sequence). The CDR3 sequence is 18 residues long. With V trimmed by 5 bases and J by 0 bases, 6 bases remained unmatched. The CDR3 DNA is TGTGCCAGCAGTGGACGGGGACTAGCGGGGGTCTCCTACAATGAGCAGTTCTTC. It specifies CASSGRGLAGVSYNEQFF.

The J gene is TRBJ2-7, the V gene TRBV4-1; 10 nucleotides line up with TRBD2. This CDR3 has 16 residues. After removal of 1 base from V and 5 bases from J, the junction contained 8 bases not matched to a gene. Germline assignment: CDR1 MGHRA and CDR2 YSYEKL. The CDR3 DNA reads as TGCGCCAGCAGCCAAGCCCCTAGCGGGAGTGGGGACGAGCAGTACTTC. Its protein product is CASSQAPSGSGDEQYF.

This sequence joins TRBV11-3 and TRBJ2-1; 7 bases are a match to TRBD1. J was trimmed by 2 bases and V by 5 bases; bases with no gene match: 6. This CDR3 is built from 15 residues. The V gene's germline CDR1 is SGHNT and CDR2 YENEEA. The CDR3 coding sequence is TGTGCCAGCAGCACCCGACAGGGTCCCTACAATGAGCAGTTCTTC. Translating it yields CASSTRQGPYNEQFF. Full variable domain (rest looked up from reference TRBV11-3 and TRBJ2-1): EAGVVQSPRYKIIEKKQPVAFWCNPISGHNTLYWYLQNLGQGPELLIRYENEEAVDDSQLPKDRFSAERLKGVDSTLKIQPAELGDSAVYLCASSTRQGPYNEQFFGPGTRLTVL.